These 28 T cell receptor beta chains came from one sample sequenced in a study of breast tumors, draining lymph nodes, adjacent tissues. TCRdb passed the multiplex PCR reads through MiXCR, listing each CDR3 protein once. The table records about 230,000 distinct CDR3 sequences, approximately 29% of them present only once. Breast cancer patients provided tissue from their axillary draining lymph nodes. Specimen: axillary lymph node tissue. These receptor sequences come from a female donor with breast cancer. Some clones in this sample may be carry-over from other donors' samples.

About this clonotype: The CDR3 carries no conserved terminal phenylalanine or tryptophan, so it likely arises from a read error. The chain joins TRBV7-9 to TRBJ1-2; 9 bases are shared with TRBD1. The length of the CDR3 is 14 residues. Germline trimming cut 10 bases from V and 5 bases from J; bases unmatched to any gene: 11. In germline, CDR1 is SEHNR, CDR2 FQNEAQ (reference sequence). DNA for the CDR3: TGTGCCAATAACCCGTACGGGACAGGGTATGGCTACACCCAC. This translates into CANNPYGTGYGYTH.

This clonotype showed up many times. The V call is TRBV4-1, the J call TRBJ2-2; a possible D gene is TRBD1 (6 bases). Germline V lookup: CDR1 MGHRA, CDR2 YSYEKL. Between the trimmed V and J ends, which lost 4 bases and 7 bases, there was a span of 16 bases. CDR3 size: 15 residues. CDR3 nucleotide sequence: TGCGCCAGCAGCCGCCAACAGGGAACGATCGGGGAGCTGTTTTTT. Its translation: CASSRQQGTIGELFF.

V and J are TRBV29-1 and TRBJ2-5, with D unclear. Trimming cost V 8 bases and J 3 bases, with 22 bases left between them. The CDR3 sequence is 15 residues long. Germline lookup yields CDR1 SQVTM and CDR2 ANQGSEA. CDR3 sequence reads: CSLVPGTRTKETQYF. CDR3 DNA: TGCAGCTTAGTCCCGGGCACACGTACTAAAGAGACCCAGTACTTC.

This clonotype has ten or more counts. The rearrangement links TRBV7-8 to TRBJ2-7; D is perhaps TRBD1 (5 bases). Trimming pared 5 bases from V and 3 bases from J, leaving 17 bases between. The CDR3 consists of 15 residues. The V gene's germline CDR1 is SGHVS and CDR2 FQNEAQ. The CDR3 loop reads CASSTGRINLYEQYF. As DNA, the CDR3 is TGTGCCAGCAGCACAGGACGGATAAACCTCTACGAGCAGTACTTC.

V is TRBV29-1 and J is TRBJ2-2, with D tentatively TRBD2 (5 bases). This CDR3 is built from 11 residues. The germline V and J ends were trimmed by 7 bases and 5 bases, with 8 bases remaining between them. Germline V gives CDR1 SQVTM, CDR2 ANQGSEA. CDR3 amino acids: CSERSTGELFF. The CDR3 region has the DNA TGCAGCGAGCGGAGTACCGGGGAGCTGTTTTTT.

Ten or more counts support this clonotype. The chain joins TRBV5-4 to TRBJ2-1; D remains ambiguous. The CDR3 loop spans 16 amino acids. Germline V gives CDR1 SGHNT, CDR2 YYREEE (reference sequence). The germline V and J ends were trimmed by 2 bases and 0 bases, with 12 bases remaining between them. The chain's CDR3 is CASSFSQFSSYNEQFF. Here the CDR3 DNA reads TGTGCCAGCAGCTTCAGTCAGTTTAGCTCCTACAATGAGCAGTTCTTC.

On this clonotype: A single base separates this from a much larger clone, so it may be a read error. The rearrangement joins TRBV30 to TRBJ2-1; no reliable D call. CDR1 GTSNPN and CDR2 SVGIG come from the germline V gene (reference sequence). Trimming shortened V by 8 bases and J by 8 bases, and 16 bases separated the two germline ends. The CDR3 is 12 amino acids. DNA of the CDR3: TGTGCCCACACAGCTAAATACGATGAGCAGTTCTTC. Its protein is CAHTAKYDEQFF.

The chain employs TRBV11-2 and TRBJ2-5; D unresolved. Trimming removed 5 bases at V and 5 bases at J, with 12 bases between. This CDR3 comprises 13 residues. Germline V lookup: CDR1 SGHAT, CDR2 FQNNGV. DNA for the CDR3: TGTGCCAGCAGCCCGACGTTGAAGGAGACCCAGTACTTC. This encodes CASSPTLKETQYF.

The chain joins TRBV7-2 to TRBJ1-2; 10 nucleotides line up with TRBD1. With 6 bases clipped from V and 4 bases from J, the junction kept 5 bases outside the gene matches. CDR1 is SGHTA, CDR2 FQGNSA, per germline. The CDR3 consists of 14 residues. The CDR3 reads CASSGQGVPYGYTF. The CDR3 DNA reads TGTGCCAGCAGTGGACAGGGGGTCCCCTATGGCTACACCTTC.

This clonotype was seen many times. V and J are TRBV7-8 and TRBJ2-7, with D maybe TRBD2 (5 bases). Trimming removed 7 bases at V and 0 bases at J, with 13 bases between. This CDR3 contains 14 residues. Germline V CDR1 and CDR2: SGHVS, FQNEAQ. The CDR3 nucleotides are TGTGCCAGCAAACAATCGGGGAGCTCCTACGAGCAGTACTTC. Protein product: CASKQSGSSYEQYF.

The V call is TRBV20-1, the J call TRBJ1-4; D gene ambiguous. The CDR3 is 16 residues long. V was pared by 0 bases and J by 4 bases, with 15 bases between. Germline V gene data show CDR1 as DFQATT and CDR2 as SNEGSKA (reference sequence). In nucleotides, the CDR3 is TGCAGTGCTAGAGATCCGGCTAGCGGGAGTAATGAAAAACTGTTTTTT. Translation: CSARDPASGSNEKLFF.

This clonotype was seen ten or more times. The V and J genes are TRBV6-1 and TRBJ2-1, with D perhaps TRBD1 or TRBD2 (6 bases each). Germline V gene lookup returns CDR1 MNHNS and CDR2 SASEGT. This CDR3 contains 14 residues. V dropped 6 bases and J dropped 2 bases, with 11 bases sitting between them. The CDR3 region is CASRRDTTYNEQFF. CDR3 nucleotide sequence: TGTGCCAGCAGGCGGGACACCACCTACAATGAGCAGTTCTTC.

The V gene is TRBV5-1, the J gene TRBJ2-1; 8 positions agree with TRBD1. V lost 5 bases and J lost 5; bases outside the gene matches: 9. This CDR3 has 15 residues. Germline CDR1 and CDR2: SGHRS and YFSETQ. This CDR3 is CASSTGQGNHNEQFF. The CDR3 DNA is TGCGCCAGCAGTACCGGACAGGGTAACCACAATGAGCAGTTCTTC.

In this sample, this clonotype turned up many times. V gene TRBV5-6 combines with J gene TRBJ1-2, with 7 bases that match TRBD1. The CDR3 has 14 residues. Germline CDR1 reads SGHDT; CDR2 reads YYEEEE. With V trimmed by 2 bases and J by 5 bases, 6 bases remained unmatched. CDR3 DNA: TGTGCCAGCAGCTTAGGGACAGAGGAGTATGGCTACACCTTC. Protein: CASSLGTEEYGYTF. Full variable domain (remainder filled in from reference TRBV5-6 and TRBJ1-2): DAGVTQSPTHLIKTRGQQVTLRCSPKSGHDTVSWYQQALGQGPQFIFQYYEEEERQRGNFPDRFSGHQFPNYSSELNVNALLLGDSALYLCASSLGTEEYGYTFGSGTRLTVV.

J is TRBJ2-3 and V is TRBV7-6; 8 bases line up with TRBD2. The length of the CDR3 is 16 residues. Per the germline V gene, CDR1 is SGHVS and CDR2 is FNYEAQ. J gave up 11 bases and V 3 bases, and 16 bases lay outside the gene matches. The CDR3 DNA reads TGTGCCAGCAGCTTGGCAGGCAGCGGGAGCTGGAATGAGCAGTATTTT. It encodes CASSLAGSGSWNEQYF.

On this clonotype: A much larger clone differs by one base, so this may be a read error. V is TRBV7-9 and J is TRBJ2-6; tentative D call: TRBD1 (5 bases). The CDR3 is 15 amino acids. CDR1 is SEHNR and CDR2 is FQNEAQ in the germline V gene (reference sequence). The CDR3 DNA follows: TGTGCCAGCACCCCACGTCGCTCTGGGGCCAACGTCCTGCCTTTC. Translated, it gives CASTPRRSGANVLPF. Combining the CDR3 with reference TRBV7-9 and TRBJ2-6 gives the whole variable domain DTGVSQNPRHKITKRGQNVTFRCDPISEHNRLYWYRQTLGQGPEFLTYFQNEAQLEKSRLLSDRFSAERPKGSFSTLEIQRTEQGDSAMYLCASTPRRSGANVLPFGAGSRLTVL.

This clonotype was recorded many times. This chain connects TRBV6-6 to TRBJ2-7; 10 positions match TRBD2. The germline V gene encodes CDR1 MNHNY and CDR2 SVGAGI (reference sequence). V dropped 6 bases and J dropped 2; count of bases not matched to a gene: 7. This CDR3 region has 15 residues. CDR3 coding DNA: TGTGCCAGCAGCGCCCTAGCGGGAGTCACCTACGAGCAGTACTTC. This sequence encodes CASSALAGVTYEQYF.

The chain joins TRBV20-1 to TRBJ1-3, with 9 bases aligning to TRBD1. The CDR3 sequence is 15 residues long. Germline V gives CDR1 DFQATT, CDR2 SNEGSKA (reference sequence). J was trimmed by 8 bases and V by 3 bases; bases with no gene match: 11. The CDR3 here is CSASWGQGLGYTIYF. DNA of the CDR3: TGCAGTGCTAGTTGGGGACAGGGTTTGGGCTACACCATATATTTT.

As to this clonotype: An end of the junction does not agree with germline; a read error may underlie this. The chain combines TRBV2 with TRBJ1-1; D not resolved. There are 14 residues in the CDR3. Germline V gives CDR1 SNHLY, CDR2 FYNNEI. The CDR3 nucleotides read TGTGCCAACAGTTCCTCGGACTTGAACACTGAAGCTTTCTTT. Translation gives CANSSSDLNTEAFF. Based on the CDR3 plus reference TRBV2 and TRBJ1-1, the full variable domain is EPEVTQTPSHQVTQMGQEVILRCVPISNHLYFYWYRQILGQKVEFLVSFYNNEISEKSEIFDDQFSVERPDGSNFTLKIRSTKLEDSAMYFCANSSSDLNTEAFFGQGTRLTVV.

The genes are TRBV3-1 and TRBJ2-3; D call uncertain. With 0 bases removed from V and 5 bases from J, the gap between germline ends came to 9 bases. Germline assignment: CDR1 LGHDT and CDR2 YNNKEL (reference sequence). This CDR3 has 14 amino acids. The CDR3 protein is CASSQEYWGDTQYF. The DNA for the CDR3 is TGTGCCAGCAGCCAAGAGTATTGGGGAGATACGCAGTATTTT.

As for this clonotype: This may be a read error: a much more frequent sequence differs by one nucleotide. The chain has TRBV7-9 and TRBJ2-1, with D possibly matching TRBD2 (5 bases). The ends were cut back, 8 bases at V and 9 bases at J, with 14 bases in the middle. Germline V gene lookup returns CDR1 SEHNR and CDR2 FQNEAQ (reference sequence). This CDR3 contains 12 residues. The CDR3 DNA follows: TGTGCCAGCGGCTCCCGGACTGGTGAGCAGTTCTTC. Its translation: CASGSRTGEQFF.

CDR3 amino acids: CASSLAPQGQETQYF. The CDR3 DNA is TGTGCCAGCAGCTTAGCGCCCCAGGGCCAAGAGACCCAGTACTTC. This chain links TRBV7-9 with TRBJ2-5; perhaps TRBD1 as D (5 bases). CDR1 is SEHNR, CDR2 FQNEAQ, per germline (reference sequence). The CDR3 is 15 residues long. With 0 bases removed from V and 1 base from J, the gap between germline ends came to 9 bases.

This rearrangement joins TRBV7-3 to TRBJ1-2; D unclear. This CDR3 has 15 amino acids. Per the germline V gene, CDR1 is SGHTA and CDR2 is FQGTGA. The V end lost 0 bases, the J end lost 2 bases, and 10 bases lay between the germline ends. The CDR3 DNA follows: TGTGCCAGCAGCTTAACAGGAATTGGAAACTATGGCTACACCTTC. As protein: CASSLTGIGNYGYTF.

This clonotype was counted at least ten times. The chain links TRBV28 to TRBJ2-3, with D tentatively TRBD1 (5 bases). Germline CDR1 is MDHEN and CDR2 is SYDVKM. This CDR3 has 15 amino acids. Trimming removed 4 bases from V and 1 base from J, with 12 bases in between. The CDR3, as DNA: TGTGCCAGCAGTTACCCGGAACAGGGCACAGATACGCAGTATTTT. Its translation: CASSYPEQGTDTQYF.

Points on this clonotype: One end of the junction varies from germline; a read error may be responsible. This chain joins TRBV29-1 and TRBJ2-4; D gene unclear. This CDR3 comprises 14 residues. CDR1 is SQVTM and CDR2 is ANQGSEA in the germline V gene. The CDR3 is CSAEDAGLGNIQYF. CDR3 nucleotides: TGCAGCGCTGAAGATGCCGGTTTAGGGAACATTCAGTACTTC.

The table lists this clonotype with many counts. The chain uses TRBV30 and TRBJ2-1; D perhaps matches TRBD2 (6 bases). V gave up 2 bases and J gave up 6 bases, with 14 bases separating them. Germline CDR1 is GTSNPN and CDR2 is SVGIG (reference sequence). The CDR3 has 14 amino acids. The CDR3 DNA reads TGTGCCTGGAGTAGGCGGAGGGCCGTCAATGAGCAGTTCTTC. Protein sequence: CAWSRRRAVNEQFF.

This clonotype has ten or more counts. The chain joins TRBV24-1 to TRBJ2-1; D gene ambiguous. The CDR3 runs 17 residues. Germline lookup yields CDR1 KGHDR and CDR2 SFDVKD. V was cut by 4 bases and J by 0 bases, with 15 bases left in between. The CDR3 reads CATSDRGRASSYNEQFF. For the CDR3, the DNA is TGTGCCACCAGTGACAGAGGACGTGCCAGCTCCTACAATGAGCAGTTCTTC.

This clonotype was observed many times. The rearrangement links TRBV6-1 to TRBJ1-2; D is unclear. CDR3 length: 13 residues. V was shortened by 4 bases and J by 1 base, with 7 bases between the two germline ends. Germline values: CDR1 MNHNS, CDR2 SASEGT. As DNA, the CDR3 is TGTGCCAGCAGTGTTGAGGGTAACTATGGCTACACCTTC. Its translation: CASSVEGNYGYTF.